The clone carrying this T cell receptor (beta chain) was found many times. Only in-frame clones appear in the TCRdb table, and some are missing; sequencing was by immunoSEQ multiplex PCR. The sample lists some 140,000 clones, roughly four fifths occurring once. This specimen belongs to a study of cytomegalovirus exposure and HLA in healthy donors. CDR1 SGHRS and CDR2 YFSETQ come from the germline V gene. CDR3 size: 14 residues. V dropped 4 bases and J dropped 4; count of bases not matched to a gene: 2. This sequence was found in a woman aged 25-40 years in good health and CMV-seronegative. This chain links TRBV5-1 with TRBJ1-4; 9 positions match TRBD1. The sequencing input was PBMCs. The CDR3 spells CASSPTGGNEKLFF. The CDR3 DNA is TGCGCCAGCAGCCCGACAGGGGGTAATGAAAAACTGTTTTTT.